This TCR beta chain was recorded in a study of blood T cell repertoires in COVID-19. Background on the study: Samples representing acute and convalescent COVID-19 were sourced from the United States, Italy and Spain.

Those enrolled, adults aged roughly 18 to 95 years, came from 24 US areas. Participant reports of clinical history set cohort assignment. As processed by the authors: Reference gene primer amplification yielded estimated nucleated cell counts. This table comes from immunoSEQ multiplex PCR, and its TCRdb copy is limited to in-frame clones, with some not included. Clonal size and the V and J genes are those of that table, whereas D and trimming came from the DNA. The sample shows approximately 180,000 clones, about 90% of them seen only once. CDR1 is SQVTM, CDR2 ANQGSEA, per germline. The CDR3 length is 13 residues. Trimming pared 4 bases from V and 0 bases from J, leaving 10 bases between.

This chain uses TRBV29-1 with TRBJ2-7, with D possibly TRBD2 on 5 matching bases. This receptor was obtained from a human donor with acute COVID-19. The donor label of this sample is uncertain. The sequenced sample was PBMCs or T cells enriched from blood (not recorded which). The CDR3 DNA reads TGCAGCGTTGGGGAGCGCATCTCCTACGAGCAGTACTTC. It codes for CSVGERISYEQYF.